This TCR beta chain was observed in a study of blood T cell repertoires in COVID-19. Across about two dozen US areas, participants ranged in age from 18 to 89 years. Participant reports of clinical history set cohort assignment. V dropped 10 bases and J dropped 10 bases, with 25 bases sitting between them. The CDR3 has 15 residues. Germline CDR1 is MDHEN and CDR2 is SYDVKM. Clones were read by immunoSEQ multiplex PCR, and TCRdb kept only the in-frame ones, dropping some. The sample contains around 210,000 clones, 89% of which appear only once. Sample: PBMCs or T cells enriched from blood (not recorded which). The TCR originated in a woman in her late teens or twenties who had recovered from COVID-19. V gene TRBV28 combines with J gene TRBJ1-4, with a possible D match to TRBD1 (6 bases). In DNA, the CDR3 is TGTGCCACCCATAGATCCCCAGCGGGGGCGGGAAAACTGTTTTTT. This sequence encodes CATHRSPAGAGKLFF.